This T cell receptor (beta chain) was recovered during a study of blood T cell repertoires in COVID-19. On the study more broadly: Acute and convalescent COVID-19 samples came from the United States, Italy and Spain. From T cells, B-cell-depleted T cells, or PBMCs came the material, which was cDNA or gDNA.

Enrollment of patients from Seattle took place during active infection, with longitudinal follow-up. The ends were cut back, 5 bases at V and 6 bases at J, with 18 bases in the middle. Germline V CDR1 and CDR2: SGHDT, YYEEEE. The CDR3 runs 15 residues. Original data processing: Scientists estimated how many nucleated cells there were by amplifying reference gene primers. Libraries were prepared by immunoSEQ multiplex PCR; TCRdb keeps only in-frame clonotypes and omits some of them. The V and J calls and clone size were taken over from that table, and D and trimming were inferred from the DNA. The sample holds fewer than 250,000 clones; roughly 84% are singletons and the top ten take about 10%.

This TCR derives from a woman over 75 with COVID-19, enrolled during active disease. The chain is built from TRBV5-6 and TRBJ2-1, with a weak D call TRBD2 (7 bases). The sequencing sample was made of peripheral blood. CDR3 loop: CASSLGGGRGNEQFF. CDR3 DNA: TGTGCCAGCAGTCTGGGAGGGGGACGGGGCAATGAGCAGTTCTTC.